Only one count was recorded for the clone carrying this T cell receptor beta chain. V was clipped by 3 bases and J by 7 bases, with 13 bases between them. From germline, CDR1 is SGHAT and CDR2 FQNNGV. CDR3 length: 14 amino acids. Repertoires were generated with immunoSEQ multiplex PCR, while TCRdb's copy carries only in-frame clones and drops some. The sample records roughly 170,000 clones, about 80% being singletons. This sample is drawn from a study of blood T cell repertoires in COVID-19. What was sequenced was peripheral blood. This TCR came from a woman in her 70s with acute or convalescent COVID-19. This sequence joins TRBV11-2 and TRBJ2-1; D ambiguous. The CDR3 sequence: CASSLRIDDNEQFF. CDR3 DNA sequence: TGTGCCAGCAGCTTGAGGATTGACGATAATGAGCAGTTCTTC.